This is a list of T cell receptor beta chains from one sample in a study of blood T cell repertoires in COVID-19. Assay used: immunoSEQ multiplex PCR; TCRdb lists only in-frame clones, some missing. The data hold around 250,000 clones, with more than 70% observed a single time. Sequenced: PBMCs or T cells enriched from blood (not recorded which). The receptors originated from a woman between 45 and 65 years old who had recovered from COVID-19. CDR3s include the opening cysteine and the closing phenylalanine or tryptophan. The D gene is left open where the match is weak. Only some rows state a clone size, as once, few, many or a class for expanded clones.

>TRBV23-1|-|TRBJ1-4|-
TGCGCCAGCAGTCAAAGGGCCCGCAGGGAGGCAAATGAAAAACTGTTTTTT
CASSQRARREANEKLFF
>TRBV2|TRBD2|TRBJ2-1|-
TGTGCCAGCAGTGAAGCTAGCGGGGGGCCCCTCTACAATGAGCAGTTCTTC
CASSEASGGPLYNEQFF
>TRBV4-3|-|TRBJ2-1|-
TGCGCCAGCAGCCAAGAAGGTTATAGCTCCAATGAGCAGTTCTTC
CASSQEGYSSNEQFF
>TRBV18|-|TRBJ2-3|-
TGTGCCAGCTCACCAGACTTGACGGATACGCAGTATTTT
CASSPDLTDTQYF
>TRBV11-2|-|TRBJ2-7|-
TGTGCCAGCAGCTTAGGGAGCACGCTAGTCAACTACGAGCAGTACTTC
CASSLGSTLVNYEQYF
>TRBV5-1|TRBD2|TRBJ2-3|-
TGCGCCAGCAGCTTGGCTAGCGGGGGGGTAGATACGCAGTATTTT
CASSLASGGVDTQYF
>TRBV3-1/TRBV3-2|-|TRBJ1-3|-
TGTGCCAGCAGCTTCACAGGGCTCGGAAACACCATATATTTT
CASSFTGLGNTIYF
>TRBV11-3|-|TRBJ2-7|-
TGTGCCAGCAGCCCGGGACTAGGGGGCGGAGAGCAGTACTTC
CASSPGLGGGEQYF
>TRBV5-5|-|TRBJ2-7|-
TGTGCCAGCAGCTTGCAGTACGAGCAGTACTTC
CASSLQYEQYF
>TRBV20-1|-|TRBJ1-1|once
TGCAGTGCTAGCGGTAACACTGAAGCTTTCTTT
CSASGNTEAFF
>TRBV12-3/TRBV12-4|-|TRBJ2-7|-
TGTGCCAGCAGCCCGATGGCCTCCTACGAGCAGTACTTC
CASSPMASYEQYF
>TRBV6-4|-|TRBJ1-2|-
TGTGCCAGCAGTGCGACAGCAACTAACTATGGCTACACCTTC
CASSATATNYGYTF
>TRBV5-1|TRBD1|TRBJ2-7|-
TGCGCCAGCAGCCTAGGGACAGGGGCGGGCTACGAGCAGTACTTC
CASSLGTGAGYEQYF
>TRBV29-1|TRBD2|TRBJ2-3|-
TGCAGCGTTGGAGGGGGGACTAGCGCAGATACGCAGTATTTT
CSVGGGTSADTQYF
>TRBV11-2|-|TRBJ2-5|-
TGTGCCAGCAGCTGGTACACATCCTACCAAGAGACCCAGTACTTC
CASSWYTSYQETQYF
>TRBV15|-|TRBJ2-1|-
TGTGCCACCAGCAGGAGTAATGAGCAGTTCTTC
CATSRSNEQFF
>TRBV6-2/TRBV6-3|TRBD1|TRBJ2-7|few
TGTGCCAGCAGTAGATCCCGGACAGGGGTCTACGAGCAGTACTTC
CASSRSRTGVYEQYF
>TRBV7-9|TRBD1|TRBJ1-5|-
TGTGCCAGCAGTCAAGGGGACAGGGGACCCAATCAGCCCCAGCATTTT
CASSQGDRGPNQPQHF
>TRBV18|-|TRBJ1-6|-
TGTGCCAGCTCAATCGGGGTGAGGGATTCACCCCTCCACTTT
CASSIGVRDSPLHF
>TRBV6-1|-|TRBJ1-2|-
TGTGCCAGCAGTGAAGGGGCAGGGGACGGCTACACCTTC
CASSEGAGDGYTF
>TRBV7-9|-|TRBJ1-2|-
TGTGCCAGCAGCTTAACAGCTCGCTATGGCTACACCTTC
CASSLTARYGYTF
>TRBV3-1/TRBV3-2|-|TRBJ2-2|-
TGTGCCAGCAGCCAACGATACCTGGAGGGTCCGAACACCGGGGAGCTGTTTTTT
CASSQRYLEGPNTGELFF
>TRBV6-5|TRBD1|TRBJ1-4|once
TGTGCCAGCAGTCTGACAGGGGGCGGTATCGAAAAACTGTTTTTT
CASSLTGGGIEKLFF
>TRBV6-5|-|TRBJ2-3|-
TGTGCCAGCAGTTACTCTTTGCGGGGAAGCACAGATACGCAGTATTTT
CASSYSLRGSTDTQYF
>TRBV3-1/TRBV3-2|TRBD1|TRBJ2-2|few
TGTGCCAGCAGCCCACCGACAGGGATGAACACCGGGGAGCTGTTTTTT
CASSPPTGMNTGELFF
>TRBV10-1|-|TRBJ1-1|-
TGCGCCAGCAGAGACCAAACCGGCGGAGCTTTCTTT
CASRDQTGGAFF
>TRBV7-2|-|TRBJ1-5|-
TGTGCCAGCAGCCCGGACACTTATAGCAATCAGCCCCAGCATTTT
CASSPDTYSNQPQHF
>TRBV7-9|TRBD1|TRBJ1-4|-
TGTGCCAGCAGCCATCCGGGACAGTCGGAAGGTGAAAAACTGTTTTTT
CASSHPGQSEGEKLFF
>TRBV7-9|TRBD2|TRBJ2-1|-
TGTGCCAGCAGCTTAGCAGCGGGAGGTAGGCTGAGGTACAATGAGCAGTTCTTC
CASSLAAGGRLRYNEQFF
>TRBV11-2|-|TRBJ2-2|once
TGTGCCAGCAGCTTAGATTTGGGGCGATGGGCCGCCCCGAACACCGGGGAGCTGTTTTTT
CASSLDLGRWAAPNTGELFF
>TRBV6-6|-|TRBJ1-2|-
TGTGCCAGCAGTTCTTTCGGACAGTGGGATGGCTACACCTTC
CASSSFGQWDGYTF